This T cell receptor beta chain appears in the sequencing data of a study of T-cell memory formation after mild COVID-19. This clonotype turned up a few times. TCRdb re-derived calls from the 5' RACE reads in MiXCR, one entry per CDR3 protein. The sample lists around 250,000 distinct CDR3 sequences; around 15% were seen once. Sequenced sample: PBMCs or a T cell subset sorted from them (not recorded which). The receptor was derived from a man between 18 and 35 years old who had mild COVID-19 (a few samples of this study predate the infection). Cell type and time point are not known.

CDR3 amino acids: CSASTPGADTQYF. The DNA for the CDR3 is TGCAGTGCTAGTACCCCCGGGGCAGATACGCAGTATTTT. The rearrangement uses TRBV20-1 and TRBJ2-3, with D maybe TRBD2 (5 bases). CDR1 is DFQATT, CDR2 SNEGSKA, per germline (reference sequence). V was cut by 3 bases and J by 4 bases, with 11 bases left in between. This CDR3 spans 13 amino acids.